This TCR beta chain was sequenced during a study of identical twins. Donors uniformly comprised healthy Caucasians. V was shortened by 5 bases and J by 9 bases, with 14 bases between the two germline ends. The CDR3 totals 12 residues. The germline V gene encodes CDR1 DFQATT and CDR2 SNEGSKA (reference sequence). Each CDR3 protein is one row after TCRdb ran MiXCR on the 5' RACE reads. Among around 1.7 million distinct CDR3 sequences, 25% to 35% were seen once, and the ten largest hold 0.25% to 0.3%. Of note for this clonotype: What it binds is unknown.

Study findings and constraints: Shared out-of-frame alpha sequences (those common to twins) showed excess low generation probability.

The sequence was obtained from a newborn girl in good health. The chain employs TRBV20-1 and TRBJ2-1; the D gene is possibly TRBD1 (5 bases). Material for sequencing was cord blood. The CDR3 reads CSAPKSTGEQFF. The CDR3 nucleotides read TGCAGTGCTCCCAAAAGCACAGGTGAGCAGTTCTTC.